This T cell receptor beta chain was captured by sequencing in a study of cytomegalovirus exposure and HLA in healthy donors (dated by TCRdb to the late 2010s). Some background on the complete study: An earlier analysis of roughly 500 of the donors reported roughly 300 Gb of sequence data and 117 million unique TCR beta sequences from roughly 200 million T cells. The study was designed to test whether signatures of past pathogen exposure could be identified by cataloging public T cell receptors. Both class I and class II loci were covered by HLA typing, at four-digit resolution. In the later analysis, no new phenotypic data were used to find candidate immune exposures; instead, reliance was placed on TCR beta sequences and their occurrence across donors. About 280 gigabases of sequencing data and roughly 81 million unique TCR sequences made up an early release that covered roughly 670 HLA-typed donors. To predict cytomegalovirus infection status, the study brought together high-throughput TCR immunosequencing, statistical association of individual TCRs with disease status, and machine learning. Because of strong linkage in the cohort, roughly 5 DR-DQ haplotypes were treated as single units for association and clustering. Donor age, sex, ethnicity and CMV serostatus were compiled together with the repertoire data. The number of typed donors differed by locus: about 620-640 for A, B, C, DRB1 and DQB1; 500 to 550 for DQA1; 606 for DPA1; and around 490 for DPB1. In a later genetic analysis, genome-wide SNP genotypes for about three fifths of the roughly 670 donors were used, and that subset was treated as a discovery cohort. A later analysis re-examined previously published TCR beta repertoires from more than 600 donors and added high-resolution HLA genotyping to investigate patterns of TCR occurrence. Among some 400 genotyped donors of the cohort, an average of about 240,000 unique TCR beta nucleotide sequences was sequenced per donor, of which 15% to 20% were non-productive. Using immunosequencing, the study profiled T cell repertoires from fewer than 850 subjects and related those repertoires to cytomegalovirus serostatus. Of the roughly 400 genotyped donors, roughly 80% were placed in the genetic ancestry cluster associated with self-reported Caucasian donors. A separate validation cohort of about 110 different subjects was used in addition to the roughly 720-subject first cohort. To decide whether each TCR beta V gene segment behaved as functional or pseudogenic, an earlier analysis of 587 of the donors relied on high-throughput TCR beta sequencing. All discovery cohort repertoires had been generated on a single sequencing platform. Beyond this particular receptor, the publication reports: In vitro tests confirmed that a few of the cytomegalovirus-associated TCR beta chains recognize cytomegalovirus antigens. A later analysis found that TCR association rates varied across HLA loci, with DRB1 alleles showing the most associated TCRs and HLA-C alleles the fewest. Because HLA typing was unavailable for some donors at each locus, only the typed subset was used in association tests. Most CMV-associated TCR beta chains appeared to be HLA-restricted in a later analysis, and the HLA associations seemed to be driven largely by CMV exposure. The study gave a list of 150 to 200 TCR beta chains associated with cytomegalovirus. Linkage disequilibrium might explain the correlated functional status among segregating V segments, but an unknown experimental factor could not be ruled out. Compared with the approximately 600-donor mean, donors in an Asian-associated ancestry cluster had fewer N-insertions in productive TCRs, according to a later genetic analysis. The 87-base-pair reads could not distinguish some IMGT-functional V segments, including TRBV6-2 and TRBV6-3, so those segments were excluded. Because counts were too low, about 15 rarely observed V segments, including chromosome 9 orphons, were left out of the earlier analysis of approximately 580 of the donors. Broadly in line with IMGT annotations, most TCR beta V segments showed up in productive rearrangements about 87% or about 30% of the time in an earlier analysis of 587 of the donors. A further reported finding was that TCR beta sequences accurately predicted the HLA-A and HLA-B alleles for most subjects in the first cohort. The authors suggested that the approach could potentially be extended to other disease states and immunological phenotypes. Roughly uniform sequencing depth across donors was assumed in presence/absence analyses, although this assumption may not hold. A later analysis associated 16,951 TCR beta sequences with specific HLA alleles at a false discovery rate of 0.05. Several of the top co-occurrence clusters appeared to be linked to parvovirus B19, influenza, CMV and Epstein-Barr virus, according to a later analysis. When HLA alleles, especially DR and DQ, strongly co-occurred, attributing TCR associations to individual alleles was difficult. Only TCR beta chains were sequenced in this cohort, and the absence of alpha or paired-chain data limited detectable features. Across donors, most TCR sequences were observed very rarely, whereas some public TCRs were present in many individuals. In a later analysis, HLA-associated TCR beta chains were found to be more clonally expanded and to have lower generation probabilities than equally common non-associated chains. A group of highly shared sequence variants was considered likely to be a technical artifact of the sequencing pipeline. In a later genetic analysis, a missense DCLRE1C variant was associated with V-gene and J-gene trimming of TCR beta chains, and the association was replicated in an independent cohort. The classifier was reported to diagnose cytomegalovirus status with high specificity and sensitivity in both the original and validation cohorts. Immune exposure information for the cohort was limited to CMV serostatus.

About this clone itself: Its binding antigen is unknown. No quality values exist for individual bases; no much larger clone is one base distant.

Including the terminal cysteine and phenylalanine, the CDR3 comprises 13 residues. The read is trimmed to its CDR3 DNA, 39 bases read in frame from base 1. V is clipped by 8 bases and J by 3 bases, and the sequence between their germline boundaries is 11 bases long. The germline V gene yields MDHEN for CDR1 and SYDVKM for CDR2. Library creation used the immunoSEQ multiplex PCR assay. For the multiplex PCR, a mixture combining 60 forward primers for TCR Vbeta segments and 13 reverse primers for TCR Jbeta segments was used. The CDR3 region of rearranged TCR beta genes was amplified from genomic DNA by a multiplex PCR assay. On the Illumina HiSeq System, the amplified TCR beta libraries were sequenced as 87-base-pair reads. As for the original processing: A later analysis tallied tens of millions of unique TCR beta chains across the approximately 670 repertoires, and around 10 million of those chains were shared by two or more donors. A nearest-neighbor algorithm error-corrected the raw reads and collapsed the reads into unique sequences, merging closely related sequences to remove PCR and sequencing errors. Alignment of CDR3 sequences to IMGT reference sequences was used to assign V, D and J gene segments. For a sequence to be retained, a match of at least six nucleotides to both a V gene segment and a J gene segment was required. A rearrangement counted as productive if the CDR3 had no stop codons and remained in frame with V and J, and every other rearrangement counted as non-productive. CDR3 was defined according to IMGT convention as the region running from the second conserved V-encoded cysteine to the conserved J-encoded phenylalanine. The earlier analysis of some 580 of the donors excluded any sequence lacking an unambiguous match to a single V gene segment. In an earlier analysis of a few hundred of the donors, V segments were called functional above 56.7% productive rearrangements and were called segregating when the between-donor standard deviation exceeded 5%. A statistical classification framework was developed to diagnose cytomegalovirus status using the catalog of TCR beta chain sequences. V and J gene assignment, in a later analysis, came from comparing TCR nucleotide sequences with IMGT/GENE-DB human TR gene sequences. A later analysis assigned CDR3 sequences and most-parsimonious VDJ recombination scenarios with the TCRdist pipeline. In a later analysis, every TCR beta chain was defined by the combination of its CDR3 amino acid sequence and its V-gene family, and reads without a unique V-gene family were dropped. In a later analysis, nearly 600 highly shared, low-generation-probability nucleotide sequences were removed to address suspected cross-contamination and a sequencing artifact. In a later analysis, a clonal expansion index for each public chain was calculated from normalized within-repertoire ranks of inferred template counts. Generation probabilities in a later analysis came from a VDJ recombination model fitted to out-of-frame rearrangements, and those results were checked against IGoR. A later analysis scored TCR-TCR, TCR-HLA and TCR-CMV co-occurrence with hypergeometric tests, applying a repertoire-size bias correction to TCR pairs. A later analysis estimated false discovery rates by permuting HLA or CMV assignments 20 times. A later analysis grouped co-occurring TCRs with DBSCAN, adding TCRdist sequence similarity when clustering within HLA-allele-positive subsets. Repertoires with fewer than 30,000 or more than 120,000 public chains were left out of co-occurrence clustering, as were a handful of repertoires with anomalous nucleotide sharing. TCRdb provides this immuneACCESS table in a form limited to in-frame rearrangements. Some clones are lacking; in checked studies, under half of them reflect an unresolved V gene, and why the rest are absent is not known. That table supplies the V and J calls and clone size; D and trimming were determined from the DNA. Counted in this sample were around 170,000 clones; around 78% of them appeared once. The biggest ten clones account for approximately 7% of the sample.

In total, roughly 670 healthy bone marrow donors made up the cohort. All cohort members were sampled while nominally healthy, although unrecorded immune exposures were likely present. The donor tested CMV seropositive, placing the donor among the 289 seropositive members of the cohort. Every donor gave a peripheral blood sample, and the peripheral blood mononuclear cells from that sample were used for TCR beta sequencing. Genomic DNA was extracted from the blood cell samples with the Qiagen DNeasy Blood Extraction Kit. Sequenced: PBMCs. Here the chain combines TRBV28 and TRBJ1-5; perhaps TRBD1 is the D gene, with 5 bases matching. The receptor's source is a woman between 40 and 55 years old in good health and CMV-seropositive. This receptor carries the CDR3 CASGRTNNQPQHF. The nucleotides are TGTGCCAGCGGACGGACAAACAATCAGCCCCAGCATTTT.